Each of the 17 T cell receptor beta chains below was sequenced from the same sample in a study of blood T cell repertoires in COVID-19. Sequencing was performed with immunoSEQ multiplex PCR; in TCRdb, only in-frame clones are kept and a portion is missing. The sample holds about 490,000 clones; around 85% are singletons and the top ten take 3% to 4%. The sample comprised peripheral blood. The receptors were sampled from a human donor in a cohort sampled during active COVID-19.

This chain connects TRBV19 to TRBJ1-1; D remains ambiguous. V shed 7 bases and J shed 11 bases, with 20 bases lying between them. The CDR3 has 13 residues. Looked up from germline, CDR1 is LNHDA and CDR2 is SQIVND (reference sequence). This chain's CDR3 is CASIPRPPGVAFF. Here the CDR3 DNA reads TGTGCCAGTATCCCCCGACCTCCGGGTGTGGCTTTCTTT. Filled out from reference TRBV19 and TRBJ1-1, the complete variable domain reads DGGITQSPKYLFRKEGQNVTLSCEQNLNHDAMYWYRQDPGQGLRLIYYSQIVNDFQKGDIAEGYSVSREKKESFPLTVTSAQKNPTAFYLCASIPRPPGVAFFGQGTRLTVV.

The V and J genes are TRBV30 and TRBJ1-2; D possibly corresponds to TRBD1 (6 bases). V gave up 2 bases and J gave up 5 bases, with 18 bases separating them. Germline lookup yields CDR1 GTSNPN and CDR2 SVGIG (reference sequence). The CDR3 is 15 residues long. The CDR3 sequence: CAWSKQGRTEYGYTF. CDR3 in DNA: TGTGCCTGGAGTAAACAGGGAAGAACGGAATATGGCTACACCTTC.

The chain joins TRBV5-1 to TRBJ2-1; 9 bases fit TRBD2. CDR3 length: 17 amino acids. V lost 2 bases to trimming and J lost 2 bases; unmatched junction nucleotides: 8. Germline V CDR1 and CDR2: SGHRS, YFSETQ. The DNA of the CDR3 is TGCGCCAGCAGCTTTTATAGCGGGAGTACCCCCTACAATGAGCAGTTCTTC. Translated, it gives CASSFYSGSTPYNEQFF.

The chain employs TRBV12-3 or TRBV12-4 and TRBJ1-1, with D tentatively TRBD1 (5 bases). Trimming took off 4 bases at V and 4 bases at J, with 10 bases between the two ends. The CDR3 is 13 residues long. The CDR3 reads CASSSGLSTEAFF. Here the CDR3 DNA reads TGTGCCAGCAGTTCAGGGTTGAGCACTGAAGCTTTCTTT.

As regards this clone: Other DNA sequences in this specimen translate into the identical CDR3. V and J are TRBV5-1 and TRBJ2-3; 10 bases match TRBD2. The length of the CDR3 is 16 residues. With V trimmed by 0 bases and J by 1 base, 2 bases remained unmatched. CDR1 and CDR2 (germline): SGHRS, YFSETQ. The CDR3 DNA follows: TGCGCCAGCAGCTTGGAAGCGGGAGGGCGCACAGATACGCAGTATTTT. Its translation: CASSLEAGGRTDTQYF.

The chain has TRBV30 and TRBJ2-5; 7 positions agree with TRBD2. V gave up 0 bases and J gave up 5 bases; unmatched junction bases: 6. The CDR3 contains 14 residues. The germline CDR1 and CDR2 sequences are GTSNPN and SVGIG (reference sequence). The CDR3 here is CAWSVGGRAETQYF. Written as DNA, the CDR3 is TGTGCCTGGAGTGTAGGAGGGAGGGCTGAGACCCAGTACTTC.

The rearrangement uses TRBV9 and TRBJ1-2; D uncertain. In germline, CDR1 is SGDLS, CDR2 YYNGEE. This CDR3 has 11 amino acids. V dropped 5 bases and J dropped 3 bases, with 5 bases sitting between them. CDR3 bases: TGTGCCAGCAGGGCGGACTATGGCTACACCTTC. It translates to CASRADYGYTF.

The chain has TRBV5-8 and TRBJ2-4; no firm D call. The CDR3 covers 11 residues. The germline V gene encodes CDR1 SGHTS and CDR2 YDEGEE. Trimming left V 1 base short and J 11 bases short, with 7 bases between. The CDR3 reads CASSLSLLQYF. The DNA for the CDR3 is TGTGCCAGCAGCTTGAGTCTACTTCAGTACTTC.

The CDR3: CASSPRGGGGYEQYF. The CDR3 coding sequence is TGCGCCAGCAGCCCCCGGGGGGGAGGGGGCTACGAGCAGTACTTC. The chain employs TRBV5-1 and TRBJ2-7; 8 bases align to TRBD2. CDR3 size: 15 residues. Germline CDR1 and CDR2: SGHRS and YFSETQ. The trim removed 4 bases at V and 3 bases at J, leaving 9 bases unmatched.

This chain uses TRBV5-1 with TRBJ1-2, with D perhaps TRBD1 (5 bases). The V and J ends lost 4 bases and 2 bases respectively, with 9 bases between them. CDR1 is SGHRS, CDR2 YFSETQ, per germline. There are 13 residues in the CDR3. CDR3 loop: CASSPGINYGYTF. The CDR3 nucleotides are TGCGCCAGCAGCCCAGGGATCAACTATGGCTACACCTTC.

The chain recombines TRBV30 with TRBJ2-5; perhaps TRBD2 as D (6 bases). Germline V gene data show CDR1 as GTSNPN and CDR2 as SVGIG (reference sequence). Trimming pared 4 bases from V and 5 bases from J, leaving 11 bases between. The CDR3 is 12 amino acids. The CDR3 DNA reads as TGTGCCTGGACTACTAGCCCCGAGACCCAGTACTTC. Its protein is CAWTTSPETQYF.

The V call is TRBV4-3, the J call TRBJ2-2; 16 bases align to TRBD2. The V gene's germline CDR1 is LGHNA and CDR2 YSLEER. J was trimmed by 3 bases and V by 0 bases; bases with no gene match: 4. This CDR3 contains 19 residues. DNA for the CDR3: TGCGCCAGCAGCCAAGATGGGACTAGCGGGAGGGCCGACACCGGGGAGCTGTTTTTT. Encoded protein: CASSQDGTSGRADTGELFF.

The V gene is TRBV4-1, the J gene TRBJ2-7; 7 bases agree with TRBD2. The CDR3 is 14 residues long. The V gene end was trimmed by 4 bases and the J gene end by 2 bases; junction bases not matched to a gene: 5. Per germline, CDR1 MGHRA and CDR2 YSYEKL. Here the CDR3 DNA reads TGCGCCAGCAGCCCGTACAGCGGGGCCTACGAGCAGTACTTC. It codes for CASSPYSGAYEQYF.

Comment on this clone: The same CDR3 also results from other DNA sequences found in this sample. The rearrangement links TRBV12-3 or TRBV12-4 to TRBJ2-5, with no clear D. The germline V and J ends were trimmed by 1 base and 4 bases, with 4 bases remaining between them. There are 12 residues in the CDR3. The DNA for the CDR3 is TGTGCCAGCAGTTTAGATCGAGAGACCCAGTACTTC. Amino acid sequence: CASSLDRETQYF.

CDR3 nucleotides: TGTGCCAGCAGATACATAGCGGGAGCCACCGGGGAGCTGTTTTTT. Protein product: CASRYIAGATGELFF. The rearrangement links TRBV2 to TRBJ2-2; 9 bases agree with TRBD2. With 6 bases clipped from V and 4 bases from J, the junction kept 6 bases outside the gene matches. Per germline, CDR1 SNHLY and CDR2 FYNNEI. The CDR3 has 15 amino acids.

The rearrangement links TRBV10-3 to TRBJ2-2, with no clear D. From germline, CDR1 is ENHRY and CDR2 SYGVKD. Deletions cut 2 bases from V and 5 bases from J, with 12 bases between. The CDR3 is 15 residues long. The CDR3 region is CAISEGGATTGELFF. Here the CDR3 DNA reads TGTGCCATCAGTGAGGGCGGTGCCACTACCGGGGAGCTGTTTTTT.

V usage is TRBV30 and J usage is TRBJ1-2; 8 bases align to TRBD1. The length of the CDR3 is 15 residues. The V gene's germline CDR1 is GTSNPN and CDR2 SVGIG (reference sequence). V dropped 2 bases and J dropped 7; count of bases not matched to a gene: 12. In nucleotides, the CDR3 is TGTGCCTGGAGTCCCCAGCAGGGGGCAAAGGGTGGCTACACCTTC. Translation gives CAWSPQQGAKGGYTF.